The TCR beta chain described here comes from a study of cytomegalovirus exposure and HLA in healthy donors. Primers included in the PCR were 60 Vbeta and 13 Jbeta primers. The repertoire was sequenced with immunoSEQ multiplex PCR; TCRdb's copy has only in-frame clones and lacks some. The data show 45,000 to 60,000 clones, over 70% seen once. Study-level results: It emerged from a later analysis that several of the most significant clusters appeared to be linked to common viral pathogens.

About this clone: The antigen remains unidentified.

The TCR sequence derives from a man aged 18 to 29 in good health and CMV-seronegative. The sequenced sample was PBMCs.

The CDR3 protein is CASSYGTAFYEQYF. CDR3 nucleotides: TGTGCCAGCAGTTACGGGACAGCCTTCTACGAGCAGTACTTC. This rearrangement joins TRBV6-5 to TRBJ2-7, with 7 bases that match TRBD1. Trimming cost V 2 bases and J 3 bases; bases outside gene matches: 4. CDR1 is MNHEY, CDR2 SVGAGI, per germline. The CDR3 length is 14 residues.